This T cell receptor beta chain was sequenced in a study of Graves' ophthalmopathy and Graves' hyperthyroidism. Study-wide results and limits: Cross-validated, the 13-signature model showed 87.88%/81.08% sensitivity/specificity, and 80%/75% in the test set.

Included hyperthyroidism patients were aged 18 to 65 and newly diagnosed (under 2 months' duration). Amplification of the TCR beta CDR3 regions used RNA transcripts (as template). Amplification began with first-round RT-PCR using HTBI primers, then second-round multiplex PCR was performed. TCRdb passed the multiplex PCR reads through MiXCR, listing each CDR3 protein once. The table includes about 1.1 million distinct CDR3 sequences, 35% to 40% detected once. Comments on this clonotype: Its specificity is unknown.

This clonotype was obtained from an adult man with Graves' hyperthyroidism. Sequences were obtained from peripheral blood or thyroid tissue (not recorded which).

CDR3 loop: CSVEYGDTIYF. CDR3 coding DNA: TGCAGCGTTGAATACGGAGACACCATATATTTT. The chain joins TRBV29-1 to TRBJ1-3; unclear D gene. The V gene's germline CDR1 is SQVTM and CDR2 ANQGSEA. This CDR3 has 11 amino acids. V lost 2 bases and J lost 8, with 7 bases in between.